These 5 T cell receptor beta chains share one sample of origin, sequenced in a study of shared T cell receptors in the human thymus. Produced via immunoSEQ multiplex PCR; TCRdb's table is partial and in-frame only. The sample lists tens of thousands of clones; around 96% were seen once. The sequencing sample was made of thymocytes. The receptors stem from a human donor.

V usage is TRBV5-1 and J usage is TRBJ1-6; 12 positions match TRBD1. The ends lost 3 bases at V and 11 bases at J; junction bases unmatched: 6. Germline V lookup: CDR1 SGHRS, CDR2 YFSETQ. This CDR3 has 15 amino acids. CDR3 region: CASSWDRGPTPPLHF. In nucleotides, the CDR3 is TGCGCCAGCAGCTGGGACAGGGGGCCAACGCCACCCCTCCACTTT.

J is TRBJ1-4 and V is TRBV5-5; TRBD1 matches at 7 bases. CDR1 is SGHKS and CDR2 is YYEKEE in the germline V gene (reference sequence). V shed 7 bases, J shed 7 bases, and the junction held 7 bases outside the gene matches. The CDR3 extends over 13 amino acids. CDR3 protein: CASSQGIREKLFF. The CDR3 nucleotides read TGTGCCAGCTCACAGGGGATACGTGAAAAACTGTTTTTT.

The chain has TRBV5-4 and TRBJ2-7; D is possibly TRBD1 (5 bases). V lost 5 bases, J lost 3 bases, and 9 bases lay in between. Looked up from germline, CDR1 is SGHNT and CDR2 is YYREEE (reference sequence). This CDR3 region has 12 residues. The CDR3 protein is CASRDMGYEQYF. CDR3 bases: TGTGCCAGCAGGGACATGGGCTACGAGCAGTACTTC.

The chain combines TRBV2 with TRBJ2-3; possible D gene TRBD2, 6 bases. The CDR3 contains 18 residues. Germline V CDR1 and CDR2: SNHLY, FYNNEI. V was clipped by 0 bases and J by 8 bases, with 24 bases between them. Written as DNA, the CDR3 is TGTGCCAGCAGTGAAGCTTCCCGGACTACCGAGTGTGAAGGTACGCAGTATTTT. Translation gives CASSEASRTTECEGTQYF.

This chain joins TRBV4-1 and TRBJ1-1, with D tentatively TRBD1 (5 bases). This CDR3 is built from 19 residues. The germline gives CDR1 MGHRA, CDR2 YSYEKL. Trimming stripped 3 bases from V and 4 bases from J, with 27 bases between. Written as DNA, the CDR3 is TGCGCCAGCAGCCATCCACGACAGAGGGAGAGGGGTCCGAGCACTGAAGCTTTCTTT. Amino acids: CASSHPRQRERGPSTEAFF.